The rows below give T cell receptor beta chains drawn from one sample of a study of blood T cell repertoires in COVID-19. TCRdb's table, derived via immunoSEQ multiplex PCR, lists solely in-frame clones and lacks some. Of more than 300,000 clones listed, around 87% are singletons. The sample consisted of peripheral blood. Receptors originate from a woman aged 30 to 39 with COVID-19, enrolled during active disease. CDR3s include the opening cysteine and the closing phenylalanine or tryptophan. D genes are given only for firm matches. Clone size, where shown, is once, few, many, or a class for clones that have expanded.

TRBJ1-3 | NA | TRBV7-2 | NA | TGTGCCAGCAGCTTACGTACTTCCTCTGGAAACACCATATATTTT | CASSLRTSSGNTIYF
TRBJ1-5 | TRBD1 | TRBV3-1/TRBV3-2 | NA | TGTGCCAGCAGCTCGACAAGGGGGCCCAGCAATCAGCCCCAGCATTTT | CASSSTRGPSNQPQHF
TRBJ1-2 | TRBD1 | TRBV5-4 | NA | TGTGCCAGCAGCTCCTCCTCAGGGGGCGCAAATCCCTATAGAGGCTACACCTTC | CASSSSSGGANPYRGYTF
TRBJ1-3 | NA | TRBV7-9 | NA | TGTGCCAGCAGCGGCCTTTACTCTGGAAACACCATATATTTT | CASSGLYSGNTIYF
TRBJ2-1 | TRBD2 | TRBV6-6 | NA | TGTGCCAGCAGTCCGTCGCTAGCGGGAGGGAATGAGCAGTTCTTC | CASSPSLAGGNEQFF
TRBJ1-2 | NA | TRBV28 | NA | TGTGCCAGCGGCCTTGGGACTTATGGCTACACCTTC | CASGLGTYGYTF
TRBJ2-7 | TRBD1 | TRBV30 | NA | TGTGCCTGGAGTGGGACAGGCTCCTACGAGCAGTACTTC | CAWSGTGSYEQYF
TRBJ2-5 | TRBD1 | TRBV2 | NA | TGTGCCAGCAGTGGAGACACAGGGGGCGGAGAGACCCAGTACTTC | CASSGDTGGGETQYF
TRBJ2-7 | NA | TRBV3-1/TRBV3-2 | few | TGTGCCAGCAGCCAAGATCACGGCTACGAGCAGTACTTC | CASSQDHGYEQYF
TRBJ2-7 | TRBD2 | TRBV2 | NA | TGTGCCAGCAGTGACACAGGACTAGCGGACTACGAGCAGTACTTC | CASSDTGLADYEQYF
TRBJ2-5 | NA | TRBV4-1 | NA | TGCGCCAGCAGCCAAGATCGTGAGACCCAGTACTTC | CASSQDRETQYF
TRBJ2-7 | TRBD2 | TRBV7-3 | NA | TGTGCCAGCTTAACTAGCGACTACGAGCAGTACTTC | CASLTSDYEQYF
TRBJ2-7 | TRBD1 | TRBV18 | NA | TGTGCCAGCTCACCGAGAAGGGGGCAGGACGAGCAGTACTTC | CASSPRRGQDEQYF
TRBJ2-3 | NA | TRBV18 | NA | TGTGCCAGCTCACCACCGGAGCTCACAGATACGCAGTATTTT | CASSPPELTDTQYF
TRBJ1-2 | NA | TRBV12-3/TRBV12-4 | once | TGTGCCAGCGGGGAGAAGGGCTATGGCTACACCTTC | CASGEKGYGYTF
TRBJ1-2 | NA | TRBV27 | NA | TGTGCCAGCAGCCCCACTCAGGGTTCTGGCTACACCTTC | CASSPTQGSGYTF
TRBJ2-1 | TRBD2 | TRBV3-1/TRBV3-2 | NA | TGTGCCAGCAGCCGAGGGGAAACTAGCGTTAATGAGCAGTTCTTC | CASSRGETSVNEQFF
TRBJ2-7 | NA | TRBV12-3/TRBV12-4 | NA | TGTGCCAGCAGCCTACAGGGTTACGAGCAGTACTTC | CASSLQGYEQYF
TRBJ1-1 | NA | TRBV7-6 | NA | TGTGCCAGCAGCTTGCAGGAGAACACTGAAGCTTTCTTT | CASSLQENTEAFF
TRBJ1-6 | NA | TRBV7-2 | NA | TGTGCCAGCAGCTACAAGGGAGTGAATTCACCCCTCCACTTT | CASSYKGVNSPLHF
TRBJ2-3 | NA | TRBV2 | NA | TGTGCCAGCAGTGAAGCGCGGCAGACCACAGATACGCAGTATTTT | CASSEARQTTDTQYF
TRBJ1-5 | TRBD1 | TRBV7-9 | few | TGTGCCAGCAGCTCAGGGGACAGGGCTAGAGGGCCCCAGCATTTT | CASSSGDRARGPQHF
TRBJ1-1 | TRBD1 | TRBV7-9 | NA | TGTGCCAGCAGCTCAATCGACAGGGGCGAAACTGAAGCTTTCTTT | CASSSIDRGETEAFF
TRBJ1-5 | TRBD1 | TRBV10-3 | few | TGTGCCATCAGTGAGGGGGGCAGGGGGAATCAGCCCCAGCATTTT | CAISEGGRGNQPQHF
TRBJ2-1 | NA | TRBV28 | NA | TGTGCCAGCAGTTTAGGAGGGAGGCCTAACAATGAGCAGTTCTTC | CASSLGGRPNNEQFF
TRBJ2-2 | TRBD2 | TRBV27 | once | TGTGCCAGCAGGATGGGACTAGCCCGTTCTAACACCGGGGAGCTGTTTTTT | CASRMGLARSNTGELFF
TRBJ1-5 | NA | TRBV5-1 | NA | TGCGCCAGCAGCTTGGCCGGGAGTCAGCCCCAGCATTTT | CASSLAGSQPQHF
TRBJ2-5 | TRBD1 | TRBV9 | NA | TGTGCCAGCAGCGTCGGACAGGCTCAAGAGACCCAGTACTTC | CASSVGQAQETQYF
TRBJ2-7 | NA | TRBV7-9 | many | TGTGCCAGCAGCTCTGACTCCTCTGCCTACGAGCAGTACTTC | CASSSDSSAYEQYF
TRBJ2-1 | NA | TRBV11-1 | NA | TGTGCCAGCAGCTTCCCCGGGGTTAATGAGCAGTTCTTC | CASSFPGVNEQFF
TRBJ2-1 | NA | TRBV15 | once | TGTGCCACCAGCGATCGCAGGGCCACCTACAATGAGCAGTTCTTC | CATSDRRATYNEQFF